Listed below are T cell receptor beta chains from one sample, sequenced in a study of cytomegalovirus exposure and HLA in healthy donors. Profiling relied on immunoSEQ multiplex PCR, and the TCRdb table lists in-frame clones only, not all of them. The profile covers about 190,000 clones, with about 84% appearing a single time and 14% taken by the ten largest. Sequences were obtained from PBMCs. These receptors all stem from a woman in her thirties in good health and CMV-seropositive. The CDR3 runs from the conserved cysteine through the conserved F or W. The D gene is left open where the match is weak. Not every row has a clone size; where given, it reads once, few, many or a size class.

j_gene: TRBJ2-1; d_gene: TRBD2; abundance: NA; v_gene: TRBV5-1; CDR3nt: TGCGCCAGCAGAGGGACTAGCGGATCCTACAATGAGCAGTTCTTC; CDR3aa: CASRGTSGSYNEQFF
j_gene: TRBJ1-6; d_gene: NA; abundance: NA; v_gene: TRBV6-1; CDR3nt: TGTGCCAGGGCTCAGGGGATGGGATCACCCCTCCACTTT; CDR3aa: CARAQGMGSPLHF
j_gene: TRBJ1-1; d_gene: TRBD1; abundance: NA; v_gene: TRBV5-1; CDR3nt: TGCGCCAGCAGTCCCAGGACAGGGGGCATGACTGAAGCTTTCTTT; CDR3aa: CASSPRTGGMTEAFF
j_gene: TRBJ1-4; d_gene: TRBD1; abundance: NA; v_gene: TRBV19; CDR3nt: TGTGCCAGTAGTCACAGGGGGCAGGAGTATGAAAAACTGTTTTTT; CDR3aa: CASSHRGQEYEKLFF
j_gene: TRBJ1-6; d_gene: NA; abundance: NA; v_gene: TRBV6-4; CDR3nt: TGTGCCAGCAGAGGCCGGGCCCTAGCTGGGTCCTATAATTCACCCCTCCACTTT; CDR3aa: CASRGRALAGSYNSPLHF
j_gene: TRBJ1-1; d_gene: TRBD1; abundance: NA; v_gene: TRBV7-9; CDR3nt: TGTGCCAGCAGTTTAATACAGGGGGTGAACACTGAAGCTTTCTTT; CDR3aa: CASSLIQGVNTEAFF
j_gene: TRBJ2-7; d_gene: NA; abundance: few; v_gene: TRBV27; CDR3nt: TGTGCCAGCAGTTTATCTTCGGGGGATCGCTCCTACGAGCAGTACTTC; CDR3aa: CASSLSSGDRSYEQYF
j_gene: TRBJ2-2; d_gene: TRBD2; abundance: NA; v_gene: TRBV19; CDR3nt: TGTGCCAGTACCTCCCGGGCTAGCGGGGGGTGGTACGGGGAGCTGTTTTTT; CDR3aa: CASTSRASGGWYGELFF
j_gene: TRBJ2-5; d_gene: NA; abundance: NA; v_gene: TRBV7-2; CDR3nt: TGTGCCAGCAGCTTAGAGGCAGGCACGTACCAAGAGACCCAGTACTTC; CDR3aa: CASSLEAGTYQETQYF
j_gene: TRBJ1-2; d_gene: TRBD1; abundance: NA; v_gene: TRBV11-2; CDR3nt: TGTGCCAGCAGCTTCTCCGGGACAGGGAACTATGGCTACACCTTC; CDR3aa: CASSFSGTGNYGYTF
j_gene: TRBJ2-6; d_gene: NA; abundance: NA; v_gene: TRBV5-4; CDR3nt: TGTGCCAGCAGACTGGGGGGGGCAGAAGGGGCCAACGTCCTGACTTTC; CDR3aa: CASRLGGAEGANVLTF
j_gene: TRBJ1-2; d_gene: NA; abundance: few; v_gene: TRBV6-5; CDR3nt: TGTGCCAGCAGTCCTCCGGGATTTAACTATGGCTACACCTTC; CDR3aa: CASSPPGFNYGYTF
j_gene: TRBJ2-7; d_gene: TRBD1; abundance: NA; v_gene: TRBV2; CDR3nt: TGTGCCAGCAGTACCTCCGGGACAGGGACCTACGAGCAGTACTTC; CDR3aa: CASSTSGTGTYEQYF
j_gene: TRBJ2-5; d_gene: NA; abundance: NA; v_gene: TRBV5-1; CDR3nt: TGCGCCAGCAGCGTGAAAGGGGTTGAGACCCAGTACTTC; CDR3aa: CASSVKGVETQYF
j_gene: TRBJ1-2; d_gene: NA; abundance: NA; v_gene: TRBV15; CDR3nt: TGTGCCACCAGCAGAGACCGACACGGCGGCTACACCTTC; CDR3aa: CATSRDRHGGYTF
j_gene: TRBJ2-6; d_gene: NA; abundance: NA; v_gene: TRBV7-9; CDR3nt: TGTGCCAGCAGCTTAAGTGTTGACGGGAGCTCTGGGGCCAACGTCCTGACTTTC; CDR3aa: CASSLSVDGSSGANVLTF
j_gene: TRBJ1-4; d_gene: NA; abundance: few; v_gene: TRBV30; CDR3nt: TGTGCCTGGAGAAGACTGGCTCAGGAAAAACTGTTTTTT; CDR3aa: CAWRRLAQEKLFF
j_gene: TRBJ1-1; d_gene: NA; abundance: NA; v_gene: TRBV4-1; CDR3nt: TGCGCCAGCAGCCAAGTCCGATATAATCAGGGGAGCTTGGGGGCTTTCTTT; CDR3aa: CASSQVRYNQGSLGAFF
j_gene: TRBJ1-1; d_gene: TRBD1; abundance: NA; v_gene: TRBV18; CDR3nt: TGTGCCAGCTCATTACGACAGGGGGGCACTGAAGCTTTCTTT; CDR3aa: CASSLRQGGTEAFF
j_gene: TRBJ2-3; d_gene: TRBD2; abundance: NA; v_gene: TRBV9; CDR3nt: TGTGCCAGCAGCGCAGGGACTAGCGGGAGAGGTACGCAGTATTTT; CDR3aa: CASSAGTSGRGTQYF
j_gene: TRBJ2-1; d_gene: TRBD2; abundance: NA; v_gene: TRBV18; CDR3nt: TGTGCCAGCTCACCCCCCTTGGCAGGGAGACTAGCGGGAGGGCCTCGGAATGAGCAGTTCTTC; CDR3aa: CASSPPLAGRLAGGPRNEQFF
j_gene: TRBJ2-1; d_gene: TRBD2; abundance: NA; v_gene: TRBV10-3; CDR3nt: TGTGCCATCAGCTCCCCGGGACTAGCGGGGTACAATGAGCAGTTCTTC; CDR3aa: CAISSPGLAGYNEQFF
j_gene: TRBJ2-3; d_gene: TRBD2; abundance: NA; v_gene: TRBV11-3; CDR3nt: TGTGCCAGCAGCCTCCGGACTAGCCCCAACACAGATACGCAGTATTTT; CDR3aa: CASSLRTSPNTDTQYF
j_gene: TRBJ2-7; d_gene: NA; abundance: NA; v_gene: TRBV7-9; CDR3nt: TGTGCCAGCAGCCCGGGACAAAGCTACGAGCAGTACTTC; CDR3aa: CASSPGQSYEQYF
j_gene: TRBJ1-1; d_gene: NA; abundance: few; v_gene: TRBV7-2; CDR3nt: TGTGCCAGCAGCTTACAGGGTGGGGACACTGAAGCTTTCTTT; CDR3aa: CASSLQGGDTEAFF
j_gene: TRBJ2-1; d_gene: TRBD2; abundance: NA; v_gene: TRBV16; CDR3nt: TGTGCCAGCAGCCGCCCGCGGGGGAGGAATGAGCAGTTCTTC; CDR3aa: CASSRPRGRNEQFF